The 10 T cell receptor beta chains below all came from one sample that was sequenced in a study of blood T cell repertoires in COVID-19. Data came from immunoSEQ multiplex PCR; TCRdb stores just in-frame clones and leaves some out. The sample lists about 150,000 clones, 85% to 90% occurring once. Sequencing was done on a sample of peripheral blood. These receptors were taken from a woman aged 60-75 years with active COVID-19.

The genes are TRBV5-1 and TRBJ2-2; unclear D gene. CDR3 length: 15 amino acids. Germline V lookup: CDR1 SGHRS, CDR2 YFSETQ. V gave up 0 bases and J gave up 1 base, with 7 bases separating them. CDR3 sequence (DNA): TGCGCCAGCAGCTTGGACCTAATGAACACCGGGGAGCTGTTTTTT. Translating gives CASSLDLMNTGELFF.

V is TRBV7-9 and J is TRBJ2-5; D is ambiguous. This CDR3 has 12 residues. V lost 6 bases and J lost 2, with 7 bases in between. CDR1 and CDR2 (germline): SEHNR, FQNEAQ (reference sequence). The DNA for the CDR3 is TGTGCCAGCAGGGTCGGTCAAGAGACCCAGTACTTC. Translation: CASRVGQETQYF.

This chain uses TRBV7-2 with TRBJ2-2; possibly TRBD2 for D (5 bases). The CDR3 has 17 residues. V lost 1 base to trimming and J lost 4 bases, with 16 bases between them. Germline CDR1 SGHTA, CDR2 FQGNSA. DNA for the CDR3: TGTGCCAGCAGCTTAGAGGTTACTGCAGCGGTCACCGGGGAGCTGTTTTTT. It translates to CASSLEVTAAVTGELFF.

This chain uses TRBV9 with TRBJ2-7; 9 bases map to TRBD1. The CDR3 totals 12 residues. With 3 bases clipped from V and 13 bases from J, the junction kept 8 bases outside the gene matches. Germline V gives CDR1 SGDLS, CDR2 YYNGEE. CDR3 in DNA: TGTGCCAGCAGCGGTACAGGGACAGGGATCTACTTC. It is translated as CASSGTGTGIYF.

The chain uses TRBV4-2 and TRBJ1-4, with 7 positions matching TRBD1. CDR1 LGHNA and CDR2 YNFKEQ come from the germline V gene. V dropped 5 bases and J dropped 5; count of bases not matched to a gene: 5. CDR3 length: 14 amino acids. CDR3 residues: CASSSDRVNEKLFF. In DNA form, the CDR3 reads TGTGCCAGCAGCTCAGACAGGGTCAATGAAAAACTGTTTTTT.

V gene TRBV27 combines with J gene TRBJ2-7; 7 nucleotides line up with TRBD2. CDR3 size: 15 residues. Germline V lookup: CDR1 MNHEY, CDR2 SMNVEV (reference sequence). After removal of 5 bases from V and 2 bases from J, the junction contained 9 bases not matched to a gene. CDR3 sequence reads: CASSPTQRGTYEQYF. The CDR3 DNA reads TGTGCCAGCAGTCCGACACAGCGGGGTACCTACGAGCAGTACTTC.

The chain uses TRBV10-1 and TRBJ2-1, with 9 positions matching TRBD1. Looked up from germline, CDR1 is WNHNN and CDR2 is SYGVQD (reference sequence). V gave up 6 bases and J gave up 9 bases; unmatched junction bases: 15. The CDR3 consists of 16 residues. This CDR3 is CASRVQGAALRIEQFF. The CDR3 coding sequence is TGCGCCAGCAGGGTACAGGGGGCCGCCCTAAGAATTGAGCAGTTCTTC.

This clone was counted only a few times. V and J are TRBV28 and TRBJ2-7, with 13 bases lining up with TRBD2. V dropped 2 bases and J dropped 6; count of bases not matched to a gene: 16. CDR1 MDHEN and CDR2 SYDVKM come from the germline V gene. This CDR3 spans 19 amino acids. The CDR3 sequence: CASSLPWTSGRPGGTEQYF. The CDR3 DNA reads TGTGCCAGCAGTTTACCTTGGACTAGCGGGAGACCGGGAGGGACCGAGCAGTACTTC.

V gene TRBV19 combines with J gene TRBJ2-4; possibly TRBD1 for D (5 bases). This CDR3 spans 13 amino acids. V was shortened by 5 bases and J by 9 bases, with 14 bases between the two germline ends. Germline assignment: CDR1 LNHDA and CDR2 SQIVND (reference sequence). CDR3 amino acids: CASSSDIRGIQYF. The CDR3 DNA follows: TGTGCCAGTAGTTCCGACATAAGGGGCATTCAGTACTTC.

This chain uses TRBV19 with TRBJ2-7; 10 positions agree with TRBD2. V trimming: 5 bases; J trimming: 3 bases; junction bases outside the gene matches: 4. The CDR3 totals 14 residues. Germline V gives CDR1 LNHDA, CDR2 SQIVND (reference sequence). The CDR3 DNA is TGTGCCAGTAGTCCTAGCGGGAGTCTCTACGAGCAGTACTTC. It translates to CASSPSGSLYEQYF.